The 5 T cell receptor beta chains below were found in one sample sequenced in a study of Graves' ophthalmopathy and Graves' hyperthyroidism. RNA transcripts yielded amplified TCR beta CDR3 regions. The library came from an HTBI-primed first-round RT-PCR and a second-round multiplex PCR. TCRdb re-analysed the multiplex PCR reads in MiXCR, keeping a single row per CDR3 protein. The top ten clones hold under 55% of a sample with about 220,000 distinct CDR3 sequences, about 22% of them seen once. Material for sequencing was peripheral blood. The receptors originated from a woman aged 45 to 65 with Graves' ophthalmopathy.

This clonotype has ten or more counts. V and J are TRBV6-1 and TRBJ2-7, with 9 bases lining up with TRBD1. V lost 6 bases and J lost 0; bases outside the gene matches: 6. The germline V gene encodes CDR1 MNHNS and CDR2 SASEGT. The CDR3 is 15 residues long. CDR3 sequence (DNA): TGTGCCAGCAGAGGTAGGACAGGGGCCTCCTACGAGCAGTACTTC. Residues: CASRGRTGASYEQYF.

V usage is TRBV3-1 and J usage is TRBJ1-2; D remains ambiguous. V lost 0 bases, J lost 3 bases, and 14 bases lay in between. Germline CDR1 and CDR2: LGHDT and YNNKEL (reference sequence). The CDR3 contains 16 residues. CDR3 residues: CASSQDHPLWDYGYTF. The CDR3 nucleotides read TGTGCCAGCAGCCAAGATCACCCGCTATGGGACTATGGCTACACCTTC. Using reference TRBV3-1 and TRBJ1-2 for the parts outside the CDR3, the full variable domain is DTAVSQTPKYLVTQMGNDKSIKCEQNLGHDTMYWYKQDSKKFLKIMFSYNNKELIINETVPNRFSPKSPDKAHLNLHINSLELGDSAVYFCASSQDHPLWDYGYTFGSGTRLTVV.

This clonotype was detected many times. The V and J genes are TRBV6-1 and TRBJ2-7, with no clear D. Looked up from germline, CDR1 is MNHNS and CDR2 is SASEGT. Trimming took off 6 bases at V and 2 bases at J, with 8 bases between the two ends. The CDR3 loop spans 12 amino acids. The CDR3 protein is CASRRPPYEQYF. Written as DNA, the CDR3 is TGTGCCAGCAGGCGGCCTCCCTACGAGCAGTACTTC.

This clonotype showed up just once. The chain links TRBV27 to TRBJ2-7, with a weak D call TRBD1 (6 bases). Deletions cut 5 bases from V and 0 bases from J, with 23 bases between. The germline V gene has CDR1 MNHEY and CDR2 SMNVEV (reference sequence). This CDR3 has 18 residues. The CDR3 protein is CASSPKSLTGRTSYEQYF. DNA of the CDR3: TGTGCCAGCAGTCCGAAGTCCCTCACAGGGCGGACCTCCTACGAGCAGTACTTC.

The table lists this clonotype with many counts. The rearrangement joins TRBV11-3 to TRBJ1-2, with TRBD1 identical over 11 bases. Losses at the gene ends were 5 bases for V and 3 bases for J; bases not matched to a gene: 5. The CDR3 sequence is 15 residues long. Looked up from germline, CDR1 is SGHNT and CDR2 is YENEEA. The CDR3 DNA reads as TGTGCCAGCAGCCCAAAGGGACAGGGGGACTATGGCTACACCTTC. Residues: CASSPKGQGDYGYTF.